The entry that follows covers one TCR beta chain sequence. Trimming pared 5 bases from V and 6 bases from J, leaving 8 bases between. The CDR3 totals 13 residues. Germline loops: CDR1 SNHLY, CDR2 FYNNEI. The record originates from a study of Ad26.COV2.S vaccination and SARS-CoV-2 variants. Treatment noted: about 20 received Ad26.COV2.S at low or high dose, single or two shots; about five received placebo; per-sample allocation not given. Sampling was done on day 63 after the first vaccine or placebo injection. Here immunoSEQ multiplex PCR was the method, and the copy in TCRdb shows in-frame clones only, minus some. The table shows about 480,000 clones, with approximately 90% occurring only once.

J is TRBJ1-6 and V is TRBV2; no firm D call. The clonotype was recovered from a person between 18 and 60 years old who received the Ad26.COV2.S COVID-19 vaccine or a placebo. The sample was peripheral blood, taken in a trial of Ad26.COV2.S vaccine versus placebo. DNA of the CDR3: TGTGCCAGCAGTTCGCAGGTTAATTCACCCCTCCACTTT. Translating gives CASSSQVNSPLHF.